This T cell receptor beta chain was observed in a study of Ad26.COV2.S vaccination and SARS-CoV-2 variants. The germline gives CDR1 MDHEN, CDR2 SYDVKM. The CDR3 sequence is 12 residues long. V was pared by 10 bases and J by 7 bases, with 16 bases between. Regarding this clone: No antigen is known for it.

Libraries were prepared by immunoSEQ multiplex PCR; TCRdb keeps only in-frame clonotypes and omits some of them. The sample has about 350,000 clones, around 92% seen once. Findings and limits, study-wide: In vaccinated individuals, spike-specific CD8+ and CD4+ T cell responses reportedly displayed substantial breadth. Analytic work on TCR breadth and depth might have understated the full extent of total T cell responses. Vaccinees and placebo recipients showed similar non-spike TCR breadth. Placebo recipients had lower spike-specific TCR breadth than vaccine recipients.

The sample in question was peripheral blood, obtained after recovery from COVID-19. This clonotype was sampled from a human donor who had recovered from COVID-19. V is TRBV28 and J is TRBJ2-5; D is undetermined. This chain's CDR3 is CATSDPPGTQYF. In DNA, the CDR3 is TGTGCCACGTCGGACCCACCCGGGACCCAGTACTTC.